These 17 T cell receptor beta chains were all obtained from the same sample, sequenced in a study of technical replicates of blood from several donors. Method: immunoSEQ multiplex PCR; TCRdb's copy keeps in-frame clones and lacks some. The sample has over 90,000 clones; about 96% are singletons. The sequenced sample consisted of T cells isolated from PBMCs. These receptors were taken from a human donor in good health.

This chain connects TRBV4-1 to TRBJ2-5; 9 bases agree with TRBD2. This CDR3 spans 18 amino acids. V shed 4 bases and J 4 bases; nucleotides not matched to a gene: 16. Germline assignment: CDR1 MGHRA and CDR2 YSYEKL. For the CDR3, the DNA is TGCGCCAGCAGCCGGGGGTGGCTAGCGGGGATTAGCGGAGAGACCCAGTACTTC. It specifies CASSRGWLAGISGETQYF.

The rearrangement links TRBV4-1 to TRBJ2-7; TRBD1 matches at 7 bases. V lost 3 bases and J lost 7; bases outside the gene matches: 9. The CDR3 contains 14 residues. From germline, CDR1 is MGHRA and CDR2 YSYEKL. The CDR3 spells CASSQPGQVWEQYF. The CDR3 DNA sequence: TGCGCCAGCAGCCAGCCCGGACAGGTTTGGGAGCAGTACTTC.

The J gene is TRBJ1-3, the V gene TRBV19; no reliable D call. The CDR3 consists of 14 residues. With 3 bases removed from V and 3 bases from J, the gap between germline ends came to 9 bases. Germline values: CDR1 LNHDA, CDR2 SQIVND (reference sequence). Here the CDR3 DNA reads TGTGCCAGTAGTATCAGTGGGCTTGGAAACACCATATATTTT. This translates into CASSISGLGNTIYF. The complete variable domain, with remaining parts taken from reference TRBV19 and TRBJ1-3, reads DGGITQSPKYLFRKEGQNVTLSCEQNLNHDAMYWYRQDPGQGLRLIYYSQIVNDFQKGDIAEGYSVSREKKESFPLTVTSAQKNPTAFYLCASSISGLGNTIYFGEGSWLTVV.

The chain carries TRBV27 and TRBJ1-6; D is unclear. This CDR3 has 18 amino acids. Trimming removed 3 bases from V and 8 bases from J, with 23 bases in between. Germline-derived CDR1 and CDR2 are MNHEY and SMNVEV (reference sequence). The CDR3 here is CASSLSYQEAYVDSPLHF. The DNA for the CDR3 is TGTGCCAGCAGTTTGTCCTACCAGGAGGCGTATGTTGATTCACCCCTCCACTTT.

This chain links TRBV2 with TRBJ2-2; D remains ambiguous. The CDR3 sequence is 15 residues long. CDR1 is SNHLY and CDR2 is FYNNEI in the germline V gene. Trimming shortened V by 1 base and J by 5 bases, and 11 bases separated the two germline ends. The CDR3: CASSEGGAFTGELFF. DNA of the CDR3: TGTGCCAGCAGTGAAGGAGGAGCGTTTACCGGGGAGCTGTTTTTT. Looking up the rest from reference TRBV2 and TRBJ2-2 gives the full variable domain: EPEVTQTPSHQVTQMGQEVILRCVPISNHLYFYWYRQILGQKVEFLVSFYNNEISEKSEIFDDQFSVERPDGSNFTLKIRSTKLEDSAMYFCASSEGGAFTGELFFGEGSRLTVL.

The chain carries TRBV2 and TRBJ2-1; D might be TRBD2 (7 bases). The V and J ends lost 8 bases and 8 bases respectively, with 13 bases between them. CDR1 and CDR2 (germline): SNHLY, FYNNEI. The CDR3 runs 12 residues. The DNA of the CDR3 is TGTGCCAGCGAGGGCGGGGGCTATGAGCAGTTCTTC. Translated: CASEGGGYEQFF.

The chain has TRBV6-6 and TRBJ2-7; 9 bases match TRBD2. In germline, CDR1 is MNHNY, CDR2 SVGAGI (reference sequence). Trimming cost V 2 bases and J 5 bases; bases outside gene matches: 7. This CDR3 is built from 15 residues. The CDR3 DNA reads as TGTGCCAGCAGTTACCGGACCGGGACTAGCCACGAGCAGTACTTC. Protein: CASSYRTGTSHEQYF.

The gene calls are TRBV2 and TRBJ1-5; D possibly corresponds to TRBD1 (5 bases). Trimming stripped 6 bases from V and 6 bases from J, with 12 bases between. Germline V lookup: CDR1 SNHLY, CDR2 FYNNEI. The CDR3 runs 13 residues. The chain's CDR3 is CASRVLQVQPQHF. The CDR3 DNA sequence: TGTGCCAGCAGGGTCCTACAGGTTCAGCCCCAGCATTTT.

CDR3 DNA: TGTGCCAGCAGCGTAGATCCGTCAGCGCTCACTGAAGCTTTCTTT. It encodes CASSVDPSALTEAFF. The V call is TRBV9, the J call TRBJ1-1, with D unresolved. The CDR3 sequence is 15 residues long. Germline values: CDR1 SGDLS, CDR2 YYNGEE. The V gene lost 0 bases and the J gene lost 4 bases, with 13 bases spanning the gap.

The rearrangement uses TRBV9 and TRBJ2-1; 11 nucleotides align to TRBD2. V dropped 2 bases and J dropped 4; count of bases not matched to a gene: 8. Germline CDR1 SGDLS, CDR2 YYNGEE. The CDR3 runs to 17 residues. CDR3 amino acids: CASSVLAGGGRYNEQFF. The CDR3 DNA reads TGTGCCAGCAGCGTCTTAGCGGGGGGGGGAAGATACAATGAGCAGTTCTTC.

This rearrangement joins TRBV5-1 to TRBJ2-3, with 12 bases identical to TRBD1. V lost 4 bases, J lost 1 base, and 10 bases stayed unmatched. The CDR3 has 18 amino acids. Germline V gives CDR1 SGHRS, CDR2 YFSETQ. CDR3 sequence (DNA): TGCGCCAGCAGCACCGGGACAGGGGGCCAAACAGGCACAGATACGCAGTATTTT. Translating gives CASSTGTGGQTGTDTQYF.

The chain carries TRBV19 and TRBJ1-2; D remains unclear. The V gene lost 1 base and the J gene lost 8 bases, with 11 bases spanning the gap. This CDR3 is built from 13 residues. CDR1 LNHDA and CDR2 SQIVND come from the germline V gene (reference sequence). The CDR3 coding sequence is TGTGCCAGTAGTATAGTTAATGGAGGGGGCTACACCTTC. Its translation is CASSIVNGGGYTF.

V gene TRBV19 combines with J gene TRBJ2-7, with 8 bases identical to TRBD1. Per the germline V gene, CDR1 is LNHDA and CDR2 is SQIVND (reference sequence). The CDR3 spans 14 residues. The junction had 4 bases not matched to a gene; V was cut back by 6 bases and J by 0 bases. This CDR3 reads CASSNRGVSYEQYF. The CDR3 DNA sequence: TGTGCCAGTAGCAACAGGGGGGTCTCCTACGAGCAGTACTTC.

The rearrangement uses TRBV14 and TRBJ2-3; D is undetermined. The V gene lost 5 bases and the J gene lost 2 bases, with 5 bases spanning the gap. Germline loops: CDR1 SGHDN, CDR2 FVKESK. The CDR3 loop spans 12 amino acids. The CDR3, as DNA: TGTGCCAGCAGCTTACTCACAGATACGCAGTATTTT. Protein: CASSLLTDTQYF.

This chain uses TRBV28 with TRBJ2-1, with 11 positions matching TRBD2. Germline CDR1 reads MDHEN; CDR2 reads SYDVKM. V was clipped by 1 base and J by 2 bases; unmatched bases: 1. CDR3 size: 16 residues. The CDR3 region has the DNA TGTGCCAGCAGTTTATTAGCGGGAGGGACCTACAATGAGCAGTTCTTC. Its protein product is CASSLLAGGTYNEQFF.

The gene calls are TRBV7-3 and TRBJ2-5, with TRBD2 identical over 7 bases. CDR1 SGHTA and CDR2 FQGTGA come from the germline V gene. This CDR3 is 14 amino acids long. V lost 0 bases to trimming and J lost 5 bases; unmatched junction nucleotides: 3. For the CDR3, the DNA is TGTGCCAGCAGCTTAACGGGGGAGGGGGAGACCCAGTACTTC. Protein: CASSLTGEGETQYF.

The chain carries TRBV6-6 and TRBJ1-2; tentatively, D is TRBD1 (6 bases). This CDR3 contains 12 residues. Germline CDR1 MNHNY, CDR2 SVGAGI (reference sequence). V was cut by 7 bases and J by 12 bases, with 18 bases left in between. The CDR3, as DNA: TGTGCCAGCACCGAATCGGCAGGGGTCCACACCTTC. Translation: CASTESAGVHTF.